The 27 T cell receptor beta chains below all came from one sample that was sequenced in a study of shared clonotypes between healthy human individuals. Sequenced by immunoSEQ multiplex PCR; TCRdb stores in-frame clones only, minus some. The sample includes 2 million to 2.5 million clones, over 85% seen only once; the top ten take about 0.39%. The material sequenced was naive CD4+ T cells from PBMCs. Sample subset: CD45RA+ positively selected. These receptors originate from a man between 18 and 29 years old in good health. Some clones in this sample may be carry-over from other donors' samples.

The chain is built from TRBV10-1 and TRBJ2-5, with 10 bases that match TRBD1. The CDR3 is 14 amino acids. After removal of 4 bases from V and 7 bases from J, the junction contained 6 bases not matched to a gene. Germline loops: CDR1 WNHNN, CDR2 SYGVQD (reference sequence). CDR3 in amino acids: CASSAGTGAGTQYF. For the CDR3, the DNA is TGCGCCAGCAGTGCCGGGACAGGGGCAGGGACCCAGTACTTC.

The chain joins TRBV15 to TRBJ1-4; unclear D gene. The CDR3 covers 15 residues. V dropped 0 bases and J dropped 12 bases, with 17 bases sitting between them. Germline CDR1 LNHNV, CDR2 YYDKDF (reference sequence). The DNA of the CDR3 is TGTGCCACCAGCAGAGATTTGGTTGCCTCCGGGGAACTGTTTTTT. This sequence encodes CATSRDLVASGELFF.

The chain recombines TRBV7-3 with TRBJ2-3, with a weak D call TRBD2 (5 bases). There are 14 residues in the CDR3. Germline assignment: CDR1 SGHTA and CDR2 FQGTGA. Trimming took 5 bases from V and 3 from J, leaving 12 bases between them. The CDR3 DNA reads as TGTGCCAGCAGCCAGAGGGAGTTGACAGATACGCAGTATTTT. Protein sequence: CASSQRELTDTQYF.

This rearrangement joins TRBV7-9 to TRBJ1-1; D is ambiguous. Germline assignment: CDR1 SEHNR and CDR2 FQNEAQ (reference sequence). V was shortened by 5 bases and J by 1 base, with 8 bases between the two germline ends. This CDR3 region has 13 residues. For the CDR3, the DNA is TGTGCCAGCAGCCTGCTACAGAACACTGAAGCTTTCTTT. Its protein is CASSLLQNTEAFF.

V usage is TRBV28 and J usage is TRBJ2-7; D gene ambiguous. In germline, CDR1 is MDHEN, CDR2 SYDVKM. Trimming removed 5 bases from V and 6 bases from J, with 20 bases in between. The CDR3 is 15 amino acids. CDR3 amino acids: CASSQRALLRGEQYF. The CDR3 region has the DNA TGTGCCAGCAGTCAACGGGCCCTTTTACGCGGCGAGCAGTACTTC.

Concerning this clone: Other nucleotide sequences in the sample specify the same CDR3. The chain is built from TRBV7-6 and TRBJ2-5; D gene unclear. The CDR3 consists of 11 residues. Deletions cut 3 bases from V and 5 bases from J, with 4 bases between. Germline V gene sequence: CDR1 SGHVS, CDR2 FNYEAQ. The CDR3 sequence is CASSFLETQYF. The CDR3 DNA reads as TGTGCCAGCAGCTTTTTGGAGACCCAGTACTTC.

This CDR3 reads CASSREAGAPYEQYF. CDR3 nucleotide sequence: TGTGCCAGCAGCCGGGAAGCGGGAGCGCCCTACGAGCAGTACTTC. The chain couples TRBV7-6 to TRBJ2-7; 8 bases are a match to TRBD2. The V gene's germline CDR1 is SGHVS and CDR2 FNYEAQ. The CDR3 is 15 amino acids. V dropped 5 bases and J dropped 2; count of bases not matched to a gene: 8.

CDR3 sequence (DNA): TGTGCCAGCACCGCCGGGACTTCAGTAGGCGAGCAGTACTTC. Protein: CASTAGTSVGEQYF. V and J are TRBV2 and TRBJ2-7, with a tentative D call TRBD2 (6 bases). In germline, CDR1 is SNHLY, CDR2 FYNNEI. The V and J ends lost 7 bases and 6 bases respectively, with 19 bases between them. This CDR3 comprises 14 residues.

This sequence joins TRBV6-5 and TRBJ2-7, with D perhaps matching TRBD1 (6 bases). Trimming took off 5 bases at V and 7 bases at J, with 12 bases between the two ends. The CDR3 spans 12 residues. The germline CDR1 and CDR2 sequences are MNHEY and SVGAGI. CDR3 loop: CASSRRQGEQYF. As DNA, the CDR3 is TGTGCCAGCAGTAGGAGGCAGGGGGAGCAGTACTTC.

The J gene is TRBJ1-1, the V gene TRBV2, with D maybe TRBD1 (5 bases). V lost 6 bases, J lost 1 base, and 9 bases lay in between. The germline V gene encodes CDR1 SNHLY and CDR2 FYNNEI. This CDR3 region has 13 residues. CDR3: CASRPTANTEAFF. In nucleotides, the CDR3 is TGTGCCAGCAGACCGACAGCGAACACTGAAGCTTTCTTT.

Concerning this clone itself: The sample has other DNA sequences that encode this CDR3 too. In DNA form, the CDR3 reads TGCAGTGCTGGACGGACAGATACGCAGTATTTT. Translation: CSAGRTDTQYF. V and J are TRBV20-1 and TRBJ2-3; no definite D call. CDR1 is DFQATT and CDR2 is SNEGSKA in the germline V gene (reference sequence). Between the trimmed V and J ends, which lost 5 bases and 3 bases, there was a span of 6 bases. CDR3 length: 11 residues.

The chain couples TRBV7-3 to TRBJ2-1, with D possibly called TRBD1 or TRBD2 (5 bases each). Germline values: CDR1 SGHTA, CDR2 FQGTGA. Trimming removed 2 bases from V and 2 bases from J, with 10 bases in between. This CDR3 comprises 15 residues. Here the CDR3 DNA reads TGTGCCAGCAGCTTAGGGGGTACCACCTACAATGAGCAGTTCTTC. Its protein is CASSLGGTTYNEQFF.

The chain joins TRBV9 to TRBJ1-1; D unresolved. Germline V gene data show CDR1 as SGDLS and CDR2 as YYNGEE. The CDR3 has 15 amino acids. The ends were cut back, 3 bases at V and 3 bases at J, with 15 bases in the middle. As DNA, the CDR3 is TGTGCCAGCAGCGGGCGAGTGGGCACAGACACTGAAGCTTTCTTT. Amino acids: CASSGRVGTDTEAFF.

The gene calls are TRBV9 and TRBJ2-7; TRBD1 aligns across 10 bases. CDR1 is SGDLS and CDR2 is YYNGEE in the germline V gene. The CDR3 length is 15 residues. Unmatched junction bases numbered 6, after V lost 0 bases and J lost 6 bases. CDR3 coding DNA: TGTGCCAGCAGCGTAGGACAGGGGGCGTACAGCGAGCAGTACTTC. This translates into CASSVGQGAYSEQYF.

This chain connects TRBV2 to TRBJ2-1; possibly TRBD2 for D (7 bases). This CDR3 is 13 amino acids long. Germline CDR1 and CDR2: SNHLY and FYNNEI. Trimming took off 4 bases at V and 15 bases at J, with 19 bases between the two ends. CDR3 in DNA: TGTGCCAGCAGTGCCGAAAAGGGGGGGGACTTGTTCTTC. Its protein product is CASSAEKGGDLFF.

This sequence joins TRBV7-9 and TRBJ2-5; 9 bases agree with TRBD2. Germline CDR1 and CDR2: SEHNR and FQNEAQ (reference sequence). J lost 1 base, V lost 5 bases, and 8 bases had no gene match. The CDR3 is 16 amino acids. The CDR3 DNA reads TGTGCCAGCAGCCAGGGAGCGGGAGGCCCCCAAGAGACCCAGTACTTC. This encodes CASSQGAGGPQETQYF. The full variable domain, completed using reference TRBV7-9 and TRBJ2-5, is DTGVSQNPRHKITKRGQNVTFRCDPISEHNRLYWYRQTLGQGPEFLTYFQNEAQLEKSRLLSDRFSAERPKGSFSTLEIQRTEQGDSAMYLCASSQGAGGPQETQYFGPGTRLLVL.

Turning to this clone: Other DNA sequences in the sample encode the same CDR3. This chain links TRBV28 with TRBJ1-2; possibly TRBD1 for D (6 bases). This CDR3 region has 12 residues. Germline V CDR1 and CDR2: MDHEN, SYDVKM. The V gene lost 5 bases and the J gene lost 4 bases, with 8 bases spanning the gap. The CDR3 protein is CASSLRGYGYTF. The CDR3 DNA sequence: TGTGCCAGCAGTCTCAGGGGCTATGGCTACACCTTC.

The chain uses TRBV15 and TRBJ1-2; no firm D call. The CDR3 spans 13 residues. V lost 0 bases to trimming and J lost 3 bases, with 5 bases between them. Germline CDR1 LNHNV, CDR2 YYDKDF (reference sequence). The CDR3 is CATSRDNYYGYTF. The CDR3 DNA follows: TGTGCCACCAGCAGAGACAACTACTATGGCTACACCTTC. The full variable domain, its missing parts supplied by reference TRBV15 and TRBJ1-2, is DAMVIQNPRYQVTQFGKPVTLSCSQTLNHNVMYWYQQKSSQAPKLLFHYYDKDFNNEADTPDNFQSRRPNTSFCFLDIRSPGLGDTAMYLCATSRDNYYGYTFGSGTRLTVV.

This chain connects TRBV10-3 to TRBJ1-2, with D perhaps TRBD1 (5 bases). The CDR3 has 12 amino acids. V lost 5 bases and J 8 bases, leaving 12 bases between the germline ends. Germline CDR1 and CDR2: ENHRY and SYGVKD. The CDR3 loop is CAISRSQAGYTF. As DNA, the CDR3 is TGTGCCATCAGTAGGTCACAGGCGGGCTACACCTTC.

Points on this clone: The same CDR3 can be traced to other DNA sequences in this sample. V and J are TRBV9 and TRBJ2-2; TRBD2 is a possible D gene (6 bases). With 2 bases removed from V and 1 base from J, the gap between germline ends came to 9 bases. This CDR3 comprises 15 residues. The germline CDR1 and CDR2 sequences are SGDLS and YYNGEE. DNA for the CDR3: TGTGCCAGCAGCGTTGGGACTTGGAACACCGGGGAGCTGTTTTTT. It yields the protein CASSVGTWNTGELFF.

The chain combines TRBV29-1 with TRBJ2-3; possibly TRBD2 for D (5 bases). This CDR3 has 13 amino acids. Germline CDR1 SQVTM, CDR2 ANQGSEA. The ends were cut back, 5 bases at V and 1 base at J, with 10 bases in the middle. The DNA of the CDR3 is TGCAGCGTTAACAAGGGAGGCACAGATACGCAGTATTTT. Its protein product is CSVNKGGTDTQYF.

J is TRBJ1-4 and V is TRBV5-6; D is unclear. The CDR3 totals 16 residues. Germline loops: CDR1 SGHDT, CDR2 YYEEEE. V was pared by 1 base and J by 5 bases, with 15 bases between. Here the CDR3 reads CASSLRLGNINEKLFF. The CDR3 DNA reads as TGTGCCAGCAGCTTGAGGCTAGGGAACATAAATGAAAAACTGTTTTTT.

The chain couples TRBV28 to TRBJ2-1, with 10 bases identical to TRBD2. J was trimmed by 7 bases and V by 4 bases; bases with no gene match: 13. The CDR3 contains 17 residues. Germline CDR1 MDHEN, CDR2 SYDVKM. CDR3 sequence (DNA): TGTGCCAGCAGTTCGCCCCGGGCTAGCGGGAGTCGGAATGAGCAGTTCTTC. It translates to CASSSPRASGSRNEQFF.

J is TRBJ2-1 and V is TRBV19; D not resolved. The CDR3 consists of 16 residues. V shed 5 bases and J shed 1 base, with 15 bases lying between them. Germline CDR1 is LNHDA and CDR2 is SQIVND (reference sequence). CDR3 region: CASSPPDTFSYNEQFF. CDR3 nucleotides: TGTGCCAGTAGTCCTCCCGACACCTTTTCCTACAATGAGCAGTTCTTC.

The chain carries TRBV7-2 and TRBJ1-2; D is unresolved. The V gene's germline CDR1 is SGHTA and CDR2 FQGNSA. V was pared by 0 bases and J by 2 bases, with 13 bases between. The CDR3 is 16 residues long. The chain's CDR3 is CASSLADRGGNYGYTF. CDR3 coding DNA: TGTGCCAGCAGCTTAGCAGACCGGGGTGGGAACTATGGCTACACCTTC. The whole variable domain, remainder taken from reference TRBV7-2 and TRBJ1-2, is GAGVSQSPSNKVTEKGKDVELRCDPISGHTALYWYRQSLGQGLEFLIYFQGNSAPDKSGLPSDRFSAERTGGSVSTLTIQRTQQEDSAVYLCASSLADRGGNYGYTFGSGTRLTVV.

This chain joins TRBV2 and TRBJ2-2; D perhaps matches TRBD1 (5 bases). CDR3 length equals 17 residues. V lost 2 bases, J lost 4 bases, and 17 bases lay in between. CDR1 and CDR2 (germline): SNHLY, FYNNEI. The CDR3 sequence: CASSERGALMSTGELFF. The CDR3 DNA reads as TGTGCCAGCAGTGAAAGGGGCGCTCTAATGAGCACCGGGGAGCTGTTTTTT.

The chain links TRBV7-2 to TRBJ2-5, with no clear D. Between the trimmed V and J ends, which lost 2 bases and 5 bases, there was a span of 21 bases. The germline V gene has CDR1 SGHTA and CDR2 FQGNSA. This CDR3 is 17 amino acids long. CDR3 protein: CASSLRRTHLTGETQYF. For the CDR3, the DNA is TGTGCCAGCAGCTTACGCCGGACCCACTTAACTGGGGAGACCCAGTACTTC.